A selection of T cell receptor beta chains follows, all from one sample in a study of T cells in Graves' hyperthyroidism and ophthalmopathy. TCRdb reanalysed the multiplex PCR reads using MiXCR and keeps one entry per CDR3 protein. The sample contains 500,000 to 750,000 distinct CDR3 sequences, about half of which appear only once. Sequences were obtained from peripheral blood or thyroid tissue (not recorded which). The receptors here all came from a woman between 18 and 29 years old with Graves' hyperthyroidism. Each CDR3 is given with its conserved first and last residue. D genes are given only for firm matches. The size field is filled for only some rows; it gives once, few, many or a size class.

size	V	D	J	DNA	CDR3
.	TRBV7-2	.	TRBJ1-4	TGTGCCAGCAGCTTGTACCCAGGGGAAGGTGAAAAACTGTTTTTT	CASSLYPGEGEKLFF
.	TRBV20-1	.	TRBJ2-2	TGCAGTGCTCGCAACGGGGAGCTGGGGCTGTTTTTT	CSARNGELGLFF
.	TRBV7-8	.	TRBJ2-3	TGTGCCAGCAGCTTATGGGGGGCTGAGGCAGATACGCAGTATTTT	CASSLWGAEADTQYF
.	TRBV5-6	.	TRBJ2-7	TGTGCCAGCAGTCGCAGCGGGCTGGACTCGGGCGAGCAGCACTTC	CASSRSGLDSGEQHF
few	TRBV18	TRBD2	TRBJ2-5	TGTGCCAGCTCACCACCCTATGGGGTTCCGGGAGGAGCACAAGAGACCCAGTACTTC	CASSPPYGVPGGAQETQYF
many	TRBV20-1	.	TRBJ2-7	TGCAGTGCTAGAATCACAGGTCAGGGGTACGAGCAGTACTTC	CSARITGQGYEQYF
.	TRBV29-1	.	TRBJ1-5	TGCAGCGCTCAGCGGGGGCAGCCCCAGCATTTT	CSAQRGQPQHF
.	TRBV11-2	TRBD1	TRBJ1-4	TGTGCCAGCAGCTCGCGGACAGGGGAAAAACTGTTTTTT	CASSSRTGEKLFF
many	TRBV20-1	.	TRBJ2-2	TGCAGTGCTAGAGATAGCTTCACCCGGGGCACCGGGGAGCTGTTTTTT	CSARDSFTRGTGELFF
many	TRBV20-1	.	TRBJ2-2	TGCAGTGCTAGAGAAGGGGGCACCGGGGAGCTGTTTTTT	CSAREGGTGELFF
.	TRBV7-9	.	TRBJ2-7	TGTGCCAGCAGCCCCAATTTCGGGGCGGGATTAAACTACGAGCAGTACTTC	CASSPNFGAGLNYEQYF
many	TRBV7-2	.	TRBJ2-5	TGTGCCAGCAGCTTTCCCCGGGGGTACCAAGAGACCCAGTACTTC	CASSFPRGYQETQYF
many	TRBV7-9	.	TRBJ1-2	TGTGCCAGCAGCTTACCCCGGAGAGGAGGCTACACCTTC	CASSLPRRGGYTF
many	TRBV14	TRBD1	TRBJ1-4	TGTGCCAGCAGCCAAGTACAGGGGGCCAGAGAAAAACTGTTTTTT	CASSQVQGAREKLFF
many	TRBV6-1	.	TRBJ2-7	TGTGCCAGCAGTGAAGACGGCAGGTCCTACGAGCAGTACTTC	CASSEDGRSYEQYF
.	TRBV7-7	.	TRBJ1-5	TGTGCTAGCAGCTCCACGGGCCATGGTTCGGAGACCCAGCATTTT	CASSSTGHGSETQHF
.	TRBV5-6	.	TRBJ1-3	TGTGCCAGCAGCTTGTTGAGTCGGGAGGCCGGGGAGACCATATATTTT	CASSLLSREAGETIYF
many	TRBV11-3	TRBD2	TRBJ2-5	TGTGCCAGCAGCCCGCACCCTTGGACTAGCGGGAGAGCGGAGACCCAGTACTTC	CASSPHPWTSGRAETQYF
many	TRBV10-3	TRBD1	TRBJ1-1	TGTGCCATCAGTGACCGACAGGGGATGAACACTGAAGCTTTCTTT	CAISDRQGMNTEAFF
many	TRBV6-6	TRBD1	TRBJ1-2	TGTGCCAGCAGCCCATCTCCCGGGACAGGGGACTCTAACTATGGCTACACCTTC	CASSPSPGTGDSNYGYTF
many	TRBV2	.	TRBJ2-7	TGTGCCAGCAAAGTCGAACAGTCCTACGAGCAGTACTTC	CASKVEQSYEQYF
few	TRBV7-9	.	TRBJ1-2	TGTGCCAGCAGCCATGGAGCGGGCTATGGCTACACCTTC	CASSHGAGYGYTF
many	TRBV7-6	TRBD1	TRBJ1-2	TGTGCCAGCAGCCTCGGACAGGGGCAGGACTATGGCTACACCTTC	CASSLGQGQDYGYTF
many	TRBV5-1	.	TRBJ1-1	TGCGCCAGCAGCTTGGGCCTGGGGGAAGCTTTCTTT	CASSLGLGEAFF
few	TRBV11-2	TRBD1	TRBJ1-1	TGTGCCAGCACCCCCCGACAGGGGTTTAGGAACACTGAAGCTTTCTTT	CASTPRQGFRNTEAFF
many	TRBV7-3	.	TRBJ2-2	TGTGCCAGCTCGGACATAGGGGCCACCGGGGAGCTGTTTTTT	CASSDIGATGELFF
many	TRBV18	TRBD1	TRBJ2-7	TGTGCCAGCTCACCGTTGCAGGGGGCTTTCGAGCAGTACTTC	CASSPLQGAFEQYF
.	TRBV7-2	.	TRBJ2-7	TGTGCCAGCAGCTTTCTGGGTCTCAAGGGAGACGAGCAGTACTTC	CASSFLGLKGDEQYF
many	TRBV5-1	.	TRBJ2-7	TGCGCCAGCAGCTTGGGAGGGACGGCTGATGATGAGCAGTACTTC	CASSLGGTADDEQYF
.	TRBV9	TRBD2	TRBJ2-1	TGTGCCAGCAGCGTAGGGTTGCGGGAGAAGGGTGAGCAGTTCTTC	CASSVGLREKGEQFF
once	TRBV20-1	.	TRBJ1-1	TGCAGTGCTAGAGTCCAGTGGGGGGCTCGGGCTGAAGCTTTCTTT	CSARVQWGARAEAFF
.	TRBV20-1	.	TRBJ1-1	TGCAGTGCTAGAGATCAGAGCAGCCAGAACACTGAAGCTTTCTTT	CSARDQSSQNTEAFF
.	TRBV2	TRBD1	TRBJ1-6	TGTGCCAGCAGCGGGACAGTCAATTCACCCCTCCACTTT	CASSGTVNSPLHF
.	TRBV29-1	TRBD1	TRBJ2-7	TGCAGCGTTGAAAGGGTGACAGGGGGTTACTACGAGCAGTACTTC	CSVERVTGGYYEQYF
many	TRBV24-1	TRBD2	TRBJ2-7	TGTGCCACCAGTGATGCGCCCCAGCGGGAGGGTTCCTACGAGCAGTACTTC	CATSDAPQREGSYEQYF
.	TRBV6-5	TRBD1	TRBJ2-5	TGTGCCAGCAGTGTCCAAGGACAGGGCCAAGAGACCCAGTACTTC	CASSVQGQGQETQYF
.	TRBV20-1	.	TRBJ2-3	TGCAGTGCTGTCCGGGACTCCCACACAGATACGCAGTATTTT	CSAVRDSHTDTQYF
.	TRBV27	.	TRBJ1-6	TGTGCCAGCACGGTGGGGATTGGTAATTCACCCCTCCACTTT	CASTVGIGNSPLHF